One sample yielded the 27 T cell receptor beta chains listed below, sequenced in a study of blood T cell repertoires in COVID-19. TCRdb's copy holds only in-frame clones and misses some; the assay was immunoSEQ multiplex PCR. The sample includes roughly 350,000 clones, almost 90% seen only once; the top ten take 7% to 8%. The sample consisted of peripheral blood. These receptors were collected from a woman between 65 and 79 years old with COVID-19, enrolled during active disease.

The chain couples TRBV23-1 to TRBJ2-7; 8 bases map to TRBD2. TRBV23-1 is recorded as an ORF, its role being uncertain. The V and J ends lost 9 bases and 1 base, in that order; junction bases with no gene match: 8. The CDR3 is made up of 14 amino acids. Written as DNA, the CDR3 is TGCGCCAGAGAGGGGCCTAGCGGGTCCTACGAGCAGTACTTC. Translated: CAREGPSGSYEQYF.

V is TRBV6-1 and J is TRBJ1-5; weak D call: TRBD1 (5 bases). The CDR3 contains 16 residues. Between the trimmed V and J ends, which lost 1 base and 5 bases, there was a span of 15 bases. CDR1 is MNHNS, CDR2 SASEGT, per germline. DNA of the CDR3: TGTGCCAGCAGTGAAGGGGGACTTCCCCCCCATCAGCCCCAGCATTTT. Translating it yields CASSEGGLPPHQPQHF.

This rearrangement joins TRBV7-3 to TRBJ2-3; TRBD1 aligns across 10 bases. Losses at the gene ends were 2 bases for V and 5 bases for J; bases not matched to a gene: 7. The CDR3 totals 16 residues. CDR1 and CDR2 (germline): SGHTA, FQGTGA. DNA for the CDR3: TGTGCCAGCAGCTTATCGAGACAGGGGGCTGGAGATACGCAGTATTTT. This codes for CASSLSRQGAGDTQYF.

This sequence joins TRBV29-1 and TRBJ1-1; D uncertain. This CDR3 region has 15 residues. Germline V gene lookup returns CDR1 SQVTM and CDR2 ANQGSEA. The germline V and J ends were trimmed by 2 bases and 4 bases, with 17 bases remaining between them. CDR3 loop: CSVERSSQRGTEAFF. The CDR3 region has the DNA TGCAGCGTTGAACGATCATCCCAGAGAGGCACTGAAGCTTTCTTT.

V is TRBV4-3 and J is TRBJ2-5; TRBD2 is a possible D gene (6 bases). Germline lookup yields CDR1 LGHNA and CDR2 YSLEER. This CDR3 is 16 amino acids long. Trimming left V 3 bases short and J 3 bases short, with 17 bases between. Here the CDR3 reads CASSQYPGLEEETQYF. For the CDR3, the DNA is TGCGCCAGCAGCCAGTACCCGGGACTCGAAGAAGAGACCCAGTACTTC.

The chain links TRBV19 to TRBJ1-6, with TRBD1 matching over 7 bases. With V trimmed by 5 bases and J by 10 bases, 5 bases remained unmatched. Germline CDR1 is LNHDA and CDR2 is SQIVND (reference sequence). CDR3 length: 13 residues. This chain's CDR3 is CASSDRVGSPLHF. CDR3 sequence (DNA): TGTGCCAGTAGTGACAGGGTGGGATCACCCCTCCACTTT.

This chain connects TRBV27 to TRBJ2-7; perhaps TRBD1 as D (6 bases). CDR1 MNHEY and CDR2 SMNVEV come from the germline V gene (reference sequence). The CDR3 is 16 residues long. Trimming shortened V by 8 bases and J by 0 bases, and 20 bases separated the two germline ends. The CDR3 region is CASWGPGSLSSYEQYF. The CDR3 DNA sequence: TGTGCCAGCTGGGGGCCGGGGTCCCTTAGCTCCTACGAGCAGTACTTC.

As DNA, the CDR3 is TGCGCCAGCGGGACAGGGGGAACCGGGGAGCTGTTTTTT. Residues: CASGTGGTGELFF. V and J are TRBV10-2 and TRBJ2-2; 11 bases fit TRBD1. Trimming cost V 8 bases and J 5 bases; bases outside gene matches: 1. The CDR3 sequence is 13 residues long. Germline V gene sequence: CDR1 WSHSY, CDR2 SAAADI.

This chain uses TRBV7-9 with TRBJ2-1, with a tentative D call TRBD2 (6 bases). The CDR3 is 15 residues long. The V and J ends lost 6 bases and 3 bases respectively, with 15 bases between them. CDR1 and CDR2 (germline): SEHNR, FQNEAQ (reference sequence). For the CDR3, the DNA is TGTGCCAGCAGGTTTGATAGCGGCGTCTACAATGAGCAGTTCTTC. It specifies CASRFDSGVYNEQFF.

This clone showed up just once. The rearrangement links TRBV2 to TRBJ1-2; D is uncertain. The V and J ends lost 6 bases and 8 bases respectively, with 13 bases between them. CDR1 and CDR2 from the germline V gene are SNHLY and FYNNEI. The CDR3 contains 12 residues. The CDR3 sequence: CASSTAGQGYTF. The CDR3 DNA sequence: TGTGCCAGCAGCACCGCGGGCCAAGGCTACACCTTC.

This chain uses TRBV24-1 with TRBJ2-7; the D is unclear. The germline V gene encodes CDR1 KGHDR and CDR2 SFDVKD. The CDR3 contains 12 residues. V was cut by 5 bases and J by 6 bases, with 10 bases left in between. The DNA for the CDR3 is TGTGCCACCAGTGGAGAAGGAGCCGAGCAGTACTTC. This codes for CATSGEGAEQYF.

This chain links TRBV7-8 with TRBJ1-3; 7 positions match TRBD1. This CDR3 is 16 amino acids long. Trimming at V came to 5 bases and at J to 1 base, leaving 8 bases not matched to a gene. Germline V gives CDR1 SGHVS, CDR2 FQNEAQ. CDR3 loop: CASSKLQGDSGNTIYF. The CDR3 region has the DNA TGTGCCAGCAGCAAACTTCAGGGGGATTCTGGAAACACCATATATTTT.

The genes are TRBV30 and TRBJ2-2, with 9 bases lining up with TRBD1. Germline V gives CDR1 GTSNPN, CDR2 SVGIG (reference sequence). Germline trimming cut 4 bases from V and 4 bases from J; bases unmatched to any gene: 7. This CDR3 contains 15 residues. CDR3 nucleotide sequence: TGTGCCTGGATACCGGGACAGGGCCTCACCGGGGAGCTGTTTTTT. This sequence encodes CAWIPGQGLTGELFF. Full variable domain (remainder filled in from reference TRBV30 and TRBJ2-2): SQTIHQWPATLVQPVGSPLSLECTVEGTSNPNLYWYRQAAGRGLQLLFYSVGIGQISSEVPQNLSASRPQDRQFILSSKKLLLSDSGFYLCAWIPGQGLTGELFFGEGSRLTVL.

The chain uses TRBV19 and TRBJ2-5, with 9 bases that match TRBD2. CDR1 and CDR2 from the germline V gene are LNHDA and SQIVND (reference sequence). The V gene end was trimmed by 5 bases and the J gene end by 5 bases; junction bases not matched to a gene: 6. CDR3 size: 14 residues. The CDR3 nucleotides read TGTGCCAGTAGTCGCGCGGGGGGGCGGGAGACCCAGTACTTC. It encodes CASSRAGGRETQYF.

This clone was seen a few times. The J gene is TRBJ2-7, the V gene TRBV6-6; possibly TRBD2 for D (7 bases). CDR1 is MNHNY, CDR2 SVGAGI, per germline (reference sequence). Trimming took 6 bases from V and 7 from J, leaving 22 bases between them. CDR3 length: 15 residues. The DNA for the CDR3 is TGTGCCAGCAGAATTGGGCGGGGGCCCGTGTATGAGCAGTACTTC. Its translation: CASRIGRGPVYEQYF.

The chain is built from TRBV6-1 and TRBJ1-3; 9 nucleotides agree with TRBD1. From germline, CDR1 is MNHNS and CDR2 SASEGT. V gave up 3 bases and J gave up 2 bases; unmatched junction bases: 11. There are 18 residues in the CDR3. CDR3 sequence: CASSDPGGTGHTGNTIYF. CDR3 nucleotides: TGTGCCAGCAGTGACCCGGGAGGGACAGGGCATACTGGAAACACCATATATTTT.

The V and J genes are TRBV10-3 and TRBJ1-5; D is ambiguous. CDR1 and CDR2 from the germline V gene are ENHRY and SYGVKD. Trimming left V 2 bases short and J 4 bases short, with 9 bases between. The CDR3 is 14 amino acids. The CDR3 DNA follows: TGTGCCATCAGTGAGACAGTTGGAAATCAGCCCCAGCATTTT. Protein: CAISETVGNQPQHF.

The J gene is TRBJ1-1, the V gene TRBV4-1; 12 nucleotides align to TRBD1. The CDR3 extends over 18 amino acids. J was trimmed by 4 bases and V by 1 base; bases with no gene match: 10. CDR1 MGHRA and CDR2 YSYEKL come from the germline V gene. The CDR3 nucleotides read TGCGCCAGCAGCCAAGTTGCCGGGACAGGGGGCGGTCGCACTGAAGCTTTCTTT. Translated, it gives CASSQVAGTGGGRTEAFF.

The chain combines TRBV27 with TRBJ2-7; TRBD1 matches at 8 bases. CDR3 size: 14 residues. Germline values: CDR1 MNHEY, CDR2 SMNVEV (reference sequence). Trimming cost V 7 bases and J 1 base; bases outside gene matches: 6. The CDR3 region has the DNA TGTGCCAGCAAATTTGGGACAGGATCCTACGAGCAGTACTTC. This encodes CASKFGTGSYEQYF.

CDR3 in DNA: TGTGCCAGCAGTGATGGAACGAGCAGACAGGGGGCCGGCACTGAAGCTTTCTTT. Protein product: CASSDGTSRQGAGTEAFF. The rearrangement uses TRBV6-1 and TRBJ1-1, with TRBD1 matching 10 bases. The CDR3 runs to 18 residues. CDR1 is MNHNS and CDR2 is SASEGT in the germline V gene. Trimming took 3 bases from V and 4 from J; bases not matched to a gene: 14.

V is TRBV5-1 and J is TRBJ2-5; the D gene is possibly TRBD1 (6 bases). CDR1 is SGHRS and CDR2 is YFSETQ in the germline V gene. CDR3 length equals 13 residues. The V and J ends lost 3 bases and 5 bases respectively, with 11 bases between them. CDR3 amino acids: CASSWTVEETQYF. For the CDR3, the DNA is TGCGCCAGCAGCTGGACAGTTGAGGAGACCCAGTACTTC.

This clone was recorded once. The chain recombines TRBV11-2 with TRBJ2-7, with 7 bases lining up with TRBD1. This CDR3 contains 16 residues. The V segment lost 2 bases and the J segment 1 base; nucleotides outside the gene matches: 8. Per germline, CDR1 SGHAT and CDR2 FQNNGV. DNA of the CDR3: TGTGCCAGCAGCTTAACCGCCGGGACAGTGTCCTACGAGCAGTACTTC. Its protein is CASSLTAGTVSYEQYF. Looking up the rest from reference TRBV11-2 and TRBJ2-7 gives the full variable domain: EAGVAQSPRYKIIEKRQSVAFWCNPISGHATLYWYQQILGQGPKLLIQFQNNGVVDDSQLPKDRFSAERLKGVDSTLKIQPAKLEDSAVYLCASSLTAGTVSYEQYFGPGTRLTVT.

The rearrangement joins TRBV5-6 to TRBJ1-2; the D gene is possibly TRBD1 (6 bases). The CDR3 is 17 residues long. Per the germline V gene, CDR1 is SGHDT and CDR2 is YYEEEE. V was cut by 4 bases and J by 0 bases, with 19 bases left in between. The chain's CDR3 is CASSRRTVTFANYGYTF. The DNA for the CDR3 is TGTGCCAGCAGCCGCCGGACAGTAACCTTTGCTAACTATGGCTACACCTTC. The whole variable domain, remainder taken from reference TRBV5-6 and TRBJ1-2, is DAGVTQSPTHLIKTRGQQVTLRCSPKSGHDTVSWYQQALGQGPQFIFQYYEEEERQRGNFPDRFSGHQFPNYSSELNVNALLLGDSALYLCASSRRTVTFANYGYTFGSGTRLTVV.

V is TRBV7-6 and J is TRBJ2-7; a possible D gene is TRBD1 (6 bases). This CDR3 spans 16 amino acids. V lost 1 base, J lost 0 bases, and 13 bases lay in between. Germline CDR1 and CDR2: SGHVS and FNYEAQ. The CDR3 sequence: CASSLGVTGNSYEQYF. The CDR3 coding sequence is TGTGCCAGCAGCTTAGGGGTTACAGGGAACTCCTACGAGCAGTACTTC.

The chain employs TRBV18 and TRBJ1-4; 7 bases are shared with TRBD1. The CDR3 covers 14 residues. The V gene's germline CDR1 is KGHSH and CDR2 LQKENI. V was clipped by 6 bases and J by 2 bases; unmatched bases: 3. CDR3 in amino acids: CASSPGQTNEKLFF. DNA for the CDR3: TGTGCCAGCTCGCCGGGACAGACTAATGAAAAACTGTTTTTT.

As DNA, the CDR3 is TGTGCCAGCAGGTCCCCGGGACAGGGGAATGAAAAACTGTTTTTT. It encodes CASRSPGQGNEKLFF. V gene TRBV28 combines with J gene TRBJ1-4, with 10 nucleotides matching TRBD1. Germline loops: CDR1 MDHEN, CDR2 SYDVKM. With 6 bases clipped from V and 5 bases from J, the junction kept 6 bases outside the gene matches. The CDR3 covers 15 residues.

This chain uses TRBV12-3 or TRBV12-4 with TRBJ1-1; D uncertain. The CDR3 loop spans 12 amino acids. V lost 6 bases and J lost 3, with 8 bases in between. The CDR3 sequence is CASSFDYTEAFF. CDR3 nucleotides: TGTGCCAGCAGCTTCGACTACACTGAAGCTTTCTTT.